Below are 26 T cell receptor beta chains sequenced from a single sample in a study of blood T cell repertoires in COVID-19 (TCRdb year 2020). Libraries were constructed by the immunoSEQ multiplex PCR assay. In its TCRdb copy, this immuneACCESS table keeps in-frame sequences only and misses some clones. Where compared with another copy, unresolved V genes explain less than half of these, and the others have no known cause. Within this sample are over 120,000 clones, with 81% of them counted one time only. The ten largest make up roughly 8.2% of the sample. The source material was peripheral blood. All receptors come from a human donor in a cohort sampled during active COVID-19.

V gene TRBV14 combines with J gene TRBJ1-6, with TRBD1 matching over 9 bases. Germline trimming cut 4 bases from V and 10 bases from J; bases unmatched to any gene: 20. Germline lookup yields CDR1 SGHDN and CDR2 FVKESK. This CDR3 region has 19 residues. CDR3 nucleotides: TGTGCCAGCAGCCGCGGACAGGGGCATGTCTTACACAGGGGGTCACCCCTCCACTTT. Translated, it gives CASSRGQGHVLHRGSPLHF. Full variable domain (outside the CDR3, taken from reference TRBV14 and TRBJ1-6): EAGVTQFPSHSVIEKGQTVTLRCDPISGHDNLYWYRRVMGKEIKFLLHFVKESKQDESGMPNNRFLAERTGGTYSTLKVQPAELEDSGVYFCASSRGQGHVLHRGSPLHFGNGTRLTVT.

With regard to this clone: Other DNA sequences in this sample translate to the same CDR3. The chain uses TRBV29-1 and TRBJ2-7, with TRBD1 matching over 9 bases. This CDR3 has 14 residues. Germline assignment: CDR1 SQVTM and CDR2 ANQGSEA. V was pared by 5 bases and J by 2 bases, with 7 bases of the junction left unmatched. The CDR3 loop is CSVTGTGSPYEQYF. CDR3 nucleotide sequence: TGCAGCGTTACGGGGACAGGGTCGCCCTACGAGCAGTACTTC.

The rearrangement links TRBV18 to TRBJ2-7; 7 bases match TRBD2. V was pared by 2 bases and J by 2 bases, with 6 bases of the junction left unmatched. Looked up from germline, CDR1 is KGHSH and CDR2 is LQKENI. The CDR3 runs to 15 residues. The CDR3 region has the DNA TGTGCCAGCTCACCAGAGGAGCGGGGCACCTACGAGCAGTACTTC. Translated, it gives CASSPEERGTYEQYF.

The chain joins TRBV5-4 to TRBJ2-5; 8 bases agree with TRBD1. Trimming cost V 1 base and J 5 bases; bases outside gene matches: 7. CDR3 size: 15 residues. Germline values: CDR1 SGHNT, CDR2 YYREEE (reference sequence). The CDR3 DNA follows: TGTGCCAGCAGCTTGCAGGGGGCTAACGAGGAGACCCAGTACTTC. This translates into CASSLQGANEETQYF.

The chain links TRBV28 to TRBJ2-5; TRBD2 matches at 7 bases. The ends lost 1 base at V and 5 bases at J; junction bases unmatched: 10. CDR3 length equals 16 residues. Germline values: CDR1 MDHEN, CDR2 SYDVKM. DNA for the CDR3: TGTGCCAGCAGTTTATCTGATTGGGGGGGTAGTGAGACCCAGTACTTC. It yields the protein CASSLSDWGGSETQYF.

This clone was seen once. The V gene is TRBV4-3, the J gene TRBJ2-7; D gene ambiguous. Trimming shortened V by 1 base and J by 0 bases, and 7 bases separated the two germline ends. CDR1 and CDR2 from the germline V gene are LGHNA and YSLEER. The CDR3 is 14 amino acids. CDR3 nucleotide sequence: TGCGCCAGCAGCCAAGTATCCCCCTCCTACGAGCAGTACTTC. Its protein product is CASSQVSPSYEQYF.

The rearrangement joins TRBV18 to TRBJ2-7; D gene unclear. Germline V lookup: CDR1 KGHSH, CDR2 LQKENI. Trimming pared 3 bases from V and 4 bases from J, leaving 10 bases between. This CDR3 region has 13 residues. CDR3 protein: CASSPKTGYEQYF. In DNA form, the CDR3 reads TGTGCCAGCTCACCTAAGACCGGGTACGAGCAGTACTTC.

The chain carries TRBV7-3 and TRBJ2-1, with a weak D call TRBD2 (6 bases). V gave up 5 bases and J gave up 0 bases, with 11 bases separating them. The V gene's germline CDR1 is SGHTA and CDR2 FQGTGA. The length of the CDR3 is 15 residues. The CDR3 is CASSELAGSYNEQFF. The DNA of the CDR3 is TGTGCCAGCAGCGAACTAGCAGGCTCCTACAATGAGCAGTTCTTC.

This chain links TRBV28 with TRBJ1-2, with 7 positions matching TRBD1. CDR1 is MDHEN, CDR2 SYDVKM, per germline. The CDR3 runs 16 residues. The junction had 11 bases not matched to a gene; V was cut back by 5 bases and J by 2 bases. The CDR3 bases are TGTGCCAGCAGTATCCCCGGGACAGCCCAAAACTATGGCTACACCTTC. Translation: CASSIPGTAQNYGYTF.

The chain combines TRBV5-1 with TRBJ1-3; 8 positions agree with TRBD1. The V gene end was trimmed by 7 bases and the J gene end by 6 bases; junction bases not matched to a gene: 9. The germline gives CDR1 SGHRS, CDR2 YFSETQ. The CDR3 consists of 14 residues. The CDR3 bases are TGCGCCAGCCACTACGGGCAGGGGGCAAACACCATATATTTT. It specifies CASHYGQGANTIYF.

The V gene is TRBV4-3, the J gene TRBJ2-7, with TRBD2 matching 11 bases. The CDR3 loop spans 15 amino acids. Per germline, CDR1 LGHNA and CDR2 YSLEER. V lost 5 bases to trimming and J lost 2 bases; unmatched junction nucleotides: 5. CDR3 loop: CASSSLAGVAYEQYF. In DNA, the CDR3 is TGCGCCAGCAGCTCACTAGCGGGAGTGGCCTACGAGCAGTACTTC.

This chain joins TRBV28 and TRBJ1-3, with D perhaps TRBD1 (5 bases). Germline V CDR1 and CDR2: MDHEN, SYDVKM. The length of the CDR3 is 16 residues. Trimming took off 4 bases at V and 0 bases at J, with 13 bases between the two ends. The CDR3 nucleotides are TGTGCCAGCAGTTCACAGGCCATAAGCTCTGGAAACACCATATATTTT. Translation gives CASSSQAISSGNTIYF.

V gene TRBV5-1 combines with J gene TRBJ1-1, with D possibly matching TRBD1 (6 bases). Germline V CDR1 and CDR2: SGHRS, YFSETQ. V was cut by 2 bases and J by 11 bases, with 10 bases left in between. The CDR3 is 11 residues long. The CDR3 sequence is CASSFAGVAFF. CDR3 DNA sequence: TGCGCCAGCAGCTTTGCAGGGGTCGCTTTCTTT.

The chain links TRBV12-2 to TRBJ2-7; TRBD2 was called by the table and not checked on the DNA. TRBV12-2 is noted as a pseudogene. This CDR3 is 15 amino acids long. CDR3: CASRLAPGGGYEQYF. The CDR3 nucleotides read TGTGCAAGTCGCTTAGCGCCGGGGGGAGGCTACGAGCAGTACTTC.

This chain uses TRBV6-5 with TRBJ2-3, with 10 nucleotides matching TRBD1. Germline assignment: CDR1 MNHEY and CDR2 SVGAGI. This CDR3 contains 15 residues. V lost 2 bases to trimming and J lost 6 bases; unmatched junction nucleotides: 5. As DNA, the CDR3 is TGTGCCAGCAGTTACGCGACAGGGGGCGCGGATACGCAGTATTTT. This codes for CASSYATGGADTQYF.

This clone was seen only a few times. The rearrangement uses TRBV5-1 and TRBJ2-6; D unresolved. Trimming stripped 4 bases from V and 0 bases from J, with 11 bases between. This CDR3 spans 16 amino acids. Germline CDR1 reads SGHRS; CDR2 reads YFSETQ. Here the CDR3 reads CASSTTVRSGANVLTF. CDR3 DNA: TGCGCCAGCAGCACCACAGTCCGCTCTGGGGCCAACGTCCTGACTTTC.

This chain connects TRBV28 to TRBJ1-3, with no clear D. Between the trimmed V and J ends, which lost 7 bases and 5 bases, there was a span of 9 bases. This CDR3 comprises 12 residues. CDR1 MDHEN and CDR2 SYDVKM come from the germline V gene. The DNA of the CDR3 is TGTGCCAGCACCGACAAGCGAAACACCATATATTTT. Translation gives CASTDKRNTIYF.

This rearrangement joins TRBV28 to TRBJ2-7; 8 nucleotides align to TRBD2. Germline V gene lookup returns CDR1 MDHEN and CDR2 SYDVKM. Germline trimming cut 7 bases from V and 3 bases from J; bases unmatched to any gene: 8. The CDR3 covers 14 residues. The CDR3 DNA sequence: TGTGCCAGCATTATGAGCGGGAGTGTCTACGAGCAGTACTTC. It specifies CASIMSGSVYEQYF.

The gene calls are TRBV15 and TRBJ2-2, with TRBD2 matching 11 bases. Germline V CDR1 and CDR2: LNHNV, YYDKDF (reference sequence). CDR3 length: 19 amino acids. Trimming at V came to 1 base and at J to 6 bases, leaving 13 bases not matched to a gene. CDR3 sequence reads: CATSRGPRTSGSFPGELFF. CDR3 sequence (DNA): TGTGCCACCAGCAGAGGGCCTCGCACTAGCGGGAGTTTTCCCGGGGAGCTGTTTTTT. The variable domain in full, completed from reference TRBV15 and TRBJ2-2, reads DAMVIQNPRYQVTQFGKPVTLSCSQTLNHNVMYWYQQKSSQAPKLLFHYYDKDFNNEADTPDNFQSRRPNTSFCFLDIRSPGLGDTAMYLCATSRGPRTSGSFPGELFFGEGSRLTVL.

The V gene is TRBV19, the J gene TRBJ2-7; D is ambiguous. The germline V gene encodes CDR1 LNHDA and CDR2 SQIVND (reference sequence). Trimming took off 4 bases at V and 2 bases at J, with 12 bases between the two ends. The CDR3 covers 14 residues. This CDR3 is CASSTTGVPYEQYF. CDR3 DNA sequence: TGTGCCAGTAGTACGACTGGAGTTCCCTACGAGCAGTACTTC.

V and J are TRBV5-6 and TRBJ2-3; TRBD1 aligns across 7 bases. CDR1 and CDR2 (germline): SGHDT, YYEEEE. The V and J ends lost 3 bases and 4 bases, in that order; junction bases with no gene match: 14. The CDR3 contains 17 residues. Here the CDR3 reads CASSSYPTGQFPDTQYF. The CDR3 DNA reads TGTGCCAGCAGCTCTTACCCGACAGGGCAGTTCCCAGATACGCAGTATTTT. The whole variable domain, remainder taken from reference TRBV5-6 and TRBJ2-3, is DAGVTQSPTHLIKTRGQQVTLRCSPKSGHDTVSWYQQALGQGPQFIFQYYEEEERQRGNFPDRFSGHQFPNYSSELNVNALLLGDSALYLCASSSYPTGQFPDTQYFGPGTRLTVL.

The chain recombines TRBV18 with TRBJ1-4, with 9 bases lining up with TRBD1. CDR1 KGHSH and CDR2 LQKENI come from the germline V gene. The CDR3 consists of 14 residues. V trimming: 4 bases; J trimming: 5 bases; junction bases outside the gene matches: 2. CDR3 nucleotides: TGTGCCAGCTCACTACAGGGGGCCAATGAAAAACTGTTTTTT. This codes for CASSLQGANEKLFF.

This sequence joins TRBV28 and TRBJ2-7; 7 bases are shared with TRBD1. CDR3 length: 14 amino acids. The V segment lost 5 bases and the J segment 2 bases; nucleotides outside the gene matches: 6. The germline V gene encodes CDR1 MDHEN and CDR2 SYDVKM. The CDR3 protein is CASSLPGQTYEQYF. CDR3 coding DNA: TGTGCCAGCAGTCTGCCGGGACAGACCTACGAGCAGTACTTC.

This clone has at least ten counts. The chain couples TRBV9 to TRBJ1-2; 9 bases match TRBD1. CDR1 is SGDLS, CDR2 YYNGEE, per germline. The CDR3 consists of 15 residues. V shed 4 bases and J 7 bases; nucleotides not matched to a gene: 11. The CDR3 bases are TGTGCCAGCAGCTCCGGGACAGGGAGGGGACTTGGCTACACCTTC. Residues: CASSSGTGRGLGYTF.

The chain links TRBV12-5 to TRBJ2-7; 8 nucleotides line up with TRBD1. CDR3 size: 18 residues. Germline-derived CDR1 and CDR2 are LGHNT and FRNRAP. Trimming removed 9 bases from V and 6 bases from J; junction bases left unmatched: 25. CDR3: CASRLGHILGQGPGEQYF. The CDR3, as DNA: TGTGCTAGCCGGTTGGGGCATATCCTAGGACAGGGACCGGGCGAGCAGTACTTC. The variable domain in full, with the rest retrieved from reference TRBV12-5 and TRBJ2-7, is DARVTQTPRHKVTEMGQEVTMRCQPILGHNTVFWYRQTMMQGLELLAYFRNRAPLDDSGMPKDRFSAEMPDATLATLKIQPSEPRDSAVYFCASRLGHILGQGPGEQYFGPGTRLTVT.

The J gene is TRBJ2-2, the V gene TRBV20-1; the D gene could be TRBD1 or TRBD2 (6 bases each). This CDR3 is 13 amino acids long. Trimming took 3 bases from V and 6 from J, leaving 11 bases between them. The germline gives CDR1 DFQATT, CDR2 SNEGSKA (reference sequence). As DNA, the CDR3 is TGCAGTGCTAGTGGGGGGCGATCCGGGGAGCTGTTTTTT. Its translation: CSASGGRSGELFF.